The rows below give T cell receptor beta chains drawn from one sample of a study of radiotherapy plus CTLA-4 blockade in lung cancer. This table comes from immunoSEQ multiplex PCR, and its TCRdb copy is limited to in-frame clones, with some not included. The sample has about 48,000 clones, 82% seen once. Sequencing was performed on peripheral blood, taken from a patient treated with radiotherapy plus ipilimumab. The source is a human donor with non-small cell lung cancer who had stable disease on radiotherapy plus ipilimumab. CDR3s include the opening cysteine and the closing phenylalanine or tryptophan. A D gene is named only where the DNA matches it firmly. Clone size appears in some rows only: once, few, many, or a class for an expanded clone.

cdr3_nt: TGTGCCTGGAGTCCCACCTCGAGGTACACCGGGGAGCTGTTTTTT
cdr3_aa: CAWSPTSRYTGELFF
clone_size: few
j_call: TRBJ2-2
d_call: .
v_call: TRBV30

cdr3_nt: TGTGCCAGTAGCTTTCCGGGACAGACACCCTGGCCCCAGCATTTT
cdr3_aa: CASSFPGQTPWPQHF
clone_size: .
j_call: TRBJ1-5
d_call: TRBD1
v_call: TRBV19

cdr3_nt: TGCGCCAGCAGCCCCCTGTTGGGACAGGGGGTAGTCAATGAGCAGTTCTTC
cdr3_aa: CASSPLLGQGVVNEQFF
clone_size: .
j_call: TRBJ2-1
d_call: TRBD1
v_call: TRBV4-3

cdr3_nt: TGTGCCAGCAGCTTCACAGGGGGGACTAATGAAAAACTGTTTTTT
cdr3_aa: CASSFTGGTNEKLFF
clone_size: .
j_call: TRBJ1-4
d_call: TRBD1
v_call: TRBV7-2

cdr3_nt: TGTGCCAGCACTCGTGGCAGGGCGGCCTACGAGCAGTACTTC
cdr3_aa: CASTRGRAAYEQYF
clone_size: .
j_call: TRBJ2-7
d_call: .
v_call: TRBV28

cdr3_nt: TGCAGCGTTGCAAGCGCAGGGCCGGAGACCCAGTACTTC
cdr3_aa: CSVASAGPETQYF
clone_size: .
j_call: TRBJ2-5
d_call: .
v_call: TRBV29-1

cdr3_nt: TGTGCCAGCAGCCTACTCGGGACAGGGGAGGCAGATACGCAGTATTTT
cdr3_aa: CASSLLGTGEADTQYF
clone_size: .
j_call: TRBJ2-3
d_call: TRBD1
v_call: TRBV5-6

cdr3_nt: TGTGCCAGCAGTTATACGGGACAGACCTACGAGCAGTACTTC
cdr3_aa: CASSYTGQTYEQYF
clone_size: .
j_call: TRBJ2-7
d_call: TRBD1
v_call: TRBV27

cdr3_nt: TGTGCCTGGAGTGTTTGGGGACAGGGAGCTTTCTTT
cdr3_aa: CAWSVWGQGAFF
clone_size: .
j_call: TRBJ1-1
d_call: TRBD1
v_call: TRBV30

cdr3_nt: TGTGCCAGCAGCGGACAGGGTAATTACAATGAGCAGTTCTTC
cdr3_aa: CASSGQGNYNEQFF
clone_size: .
j_call: TRBJ2-1
d_call: TRBD1
v_call: TRBV11-3

cdr3_nt: TGTGCCAGCAGACCTTCCCGGGCCTCCGGGACCTACGAGCAGTACTTC
cdr3_aa: CASRPSRASGTYEQYF
clone_size: .
j_call: TRBJ2-7
d_call: .
v_call: TRBV28

cdr3_nt: TGTGCCAGCAGTTTGTCAGGGGAAAACGGCTACACCTTC
cdr3_aa: CASSLSGENGYTF
clone_size: .
j_call: TRBJ1-2
d_call: .
v_call: TRBV28

cdr3_nt: TGTGCCAGCCGAGAGGGGGTAGCAGATACGCAGTATTTT
cdr3_aa: CASREGVADTQYF
clone_size: .
j_call: TRBJ2-3
d_call: .
v_call: TRBV27

cdr3_nt: TGTGCCAGTAGTCTGGGCAGGGAGGCGGATCAGCCCCAGCATTTT
cdr3_aa: CASSLGREADQPQHF
clone_size: .
j_call: TRBJ1-5
d_call: .
v_call: TRBV19

cdr3_nt: TGTGCCTGGAGTGTAGGCCCGGGTGAGCAGTTCTTC
cdr3_aa: CAWSVGPGEQFF
clone_size: .
j_call: TRBJ2-1
d_call: .
v_call: TRBV30

cdr3_nt: TGCAGCGTTGAAGATCCCCGGGAGCGATCCTACGAGCAGTACTTC
cdr3_aa: CSVEDPRERSYEQYF
clone_size: .
j_call: TRBJ2-7
d_call: .
v_call: TRBV29-1

cdr3_nt: TGTGCCAGCAGCCTGAACAGGGACTATGGCTACACCTTC
cdr3_aa: CASSLNRDYGYTF
clone_size: .
j_call: TRBJ1-2
d_call: .
v_call: TRBV5-6

cdr3_nt: TGTGCCAGCAGCCACGCCCAGGGACAGGGAACGGCGGAGACCCAGTACTTC
cdr3_aa: CASSHAQGQGTAETQYF
clone_size: .
j_call: TRBJ2-5
d_call: TRBD1
v_call: TRBV4-2

cdr3_nt: TGTGCCAGCCGCCCTAGCGGGACCTACAATGAGCAGTTCTTC
cdr3_aa: CASRPSGTYNEQFF
clone_size: .
j_call: TRBJ2-1
d_call: TRBD2
v_call: TRBV28

cdr3_nt: TGTGCCAGTAGTCTCCGGGGGACCAAAAACATTCAGTACTTC
cdr3_aa: CASSLRGTKNIQYF
clone_size: .
j_call: TRBJ2-4
d_call: .
v_call: TRBV19

cdr3_nt: TGTGCCAGCAGCTTAGGGAGAATAAGCACAGATACGCAGTATTTT
cdr3_aa: CASSLGRISTDTQYF
clone_size: .
j_call: TRBJ2-3
d_call: .
v_call: TRBV13

cdr3_nt: TGTGCCAGCAGTTCGGACAGGGTAGGCTACGAGCAGTACTTC
cdr3_aa: CASSSDRVGYEQYF
clone_size: .
j_call: TRBJ2-7
d_call: TRBD1
v_call: TRBV2

cdr3_nt: TGTGCCAGCAGTTTCGGGAGCGGGCGCAATGAGCAGTTCTTC
cdr3_aa: CASSFGSGRNEQFF
clone_size: .
j_call: TRBJ2-1
d_call: .
v_call: TRBV28

cdr3_nt: TGTGCCAGCAGTCCCCGGGACAGGGGTTATACCGGGGAGCTGTTTTTT
cdr3_aa: CASSPRDRGYTGELFF
clone_size: once
j_call: TRBJ2-2
d_call: TRBD1
v_call: TRBV6-6

cdr3_nt: TGTGCCAGCAGCTTCGCGGTCGAATTGGGCTACACCTTC
cdr3_aa: CASSFAVELGYTF
clone_size: few
j_call: TRBJ1-2
d_call: .
v_call: TRBV11-2

cdr3_nt: TGTGCCAGCAGCTGGGGACAGGGGATGTCTGAAGCTTTCTTT
cdr3_aa: CASSWGQGMSEAFF
clone_size: .
j_call: TRBJ1-1
d_call: TRBD1
v_call: TRBV5-6

cdr3_nt: TGTGCCAGCGGTCCGGGGGGCGCGAATCAGCCCCAGCATTTT
cdr3_aa: CASGPGGANQPQHF
clone_size: .
j_call: TRBJ1-5
d_call: .
v_call: TRBV25-1

cdr3_nt: TGCGCCAGCAGCCATTCTGGGGGGGGTGCCTACAATGAGCAGTTCTTC
cdr3_aa: CASSHSGGGAYNEQFF
clone_size: .
j_call: TRBJ2-1
d_call: TRBD2
v_call: TRBV4-3